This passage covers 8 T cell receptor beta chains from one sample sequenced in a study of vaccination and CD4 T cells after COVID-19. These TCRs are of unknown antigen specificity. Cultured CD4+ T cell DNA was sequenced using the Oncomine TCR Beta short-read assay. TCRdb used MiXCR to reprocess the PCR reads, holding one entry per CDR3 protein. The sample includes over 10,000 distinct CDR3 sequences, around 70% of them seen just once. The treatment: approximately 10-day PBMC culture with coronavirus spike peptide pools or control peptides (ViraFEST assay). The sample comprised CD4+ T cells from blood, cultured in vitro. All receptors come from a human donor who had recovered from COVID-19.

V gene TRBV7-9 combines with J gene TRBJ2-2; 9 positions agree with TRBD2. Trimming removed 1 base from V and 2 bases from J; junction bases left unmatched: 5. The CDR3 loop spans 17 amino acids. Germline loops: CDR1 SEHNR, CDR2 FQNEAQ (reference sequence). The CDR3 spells CASSLGGRAGNTGELFF. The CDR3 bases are TGTGCCAGCAGCTTAGGCGGGAGGGCCGGTAACACCGGGGAGCTGTTTTTT.

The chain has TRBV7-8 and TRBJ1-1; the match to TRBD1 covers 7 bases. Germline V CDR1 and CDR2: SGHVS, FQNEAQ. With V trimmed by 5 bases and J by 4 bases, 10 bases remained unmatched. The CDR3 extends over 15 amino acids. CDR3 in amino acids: CASSLTQGFGTEAFF. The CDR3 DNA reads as TGTGCCAGCAGCCTCACACAGGGGTTTGGCACTGAAGCTTTCTTT.

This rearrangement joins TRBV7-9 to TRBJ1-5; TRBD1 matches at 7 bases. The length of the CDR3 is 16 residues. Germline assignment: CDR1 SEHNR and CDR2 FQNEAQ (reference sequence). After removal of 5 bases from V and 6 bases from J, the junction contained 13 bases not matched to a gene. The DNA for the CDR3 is TGTGCCAGCAGCGGCAAGGGGGCGGTTGGGGTTCAGCCCCAGCATTTT. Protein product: CASSGKGAVGVQPQHF.

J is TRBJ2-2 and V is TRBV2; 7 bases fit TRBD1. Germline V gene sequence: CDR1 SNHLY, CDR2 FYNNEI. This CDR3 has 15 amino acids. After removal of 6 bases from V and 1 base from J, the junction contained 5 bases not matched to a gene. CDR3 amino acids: CASSPTGMNTGELFF. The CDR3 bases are TGTGCCAGCAGCCCGACAGGGATGAACACCGGGGAGCTGTTTTTT.

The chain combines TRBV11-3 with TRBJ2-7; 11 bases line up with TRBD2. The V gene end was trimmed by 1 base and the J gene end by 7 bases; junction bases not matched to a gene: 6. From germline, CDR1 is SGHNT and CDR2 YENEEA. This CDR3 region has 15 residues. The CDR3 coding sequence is TGTGCCAGCAGCTTAGGCGGGACTAGCGGAAGGGAGCAGTACTTC. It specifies CASSLGGTSGREQYF.

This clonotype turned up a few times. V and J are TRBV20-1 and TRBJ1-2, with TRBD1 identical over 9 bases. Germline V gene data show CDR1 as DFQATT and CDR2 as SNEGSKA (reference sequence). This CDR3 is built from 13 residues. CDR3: CRTGTGRPGGYTF. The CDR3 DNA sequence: TGCAGAACCGGGACAGGGAGACCGGGGGGCTACACCTTC.

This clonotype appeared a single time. CDR3 nucleotides: TGTGCCTGGAGTAATCTAGCGGGAGGGAGGGATACGCAGTATTTT. It translates to CAWSNLAGGRDTQYF. The genes are TRBV30 and TRBJ2-3, with 12 bases fitting TRBD2. The CDR3 totals 15 residues. After removal of 2 bases from V and 6 bases from J, the junction contained 6 bases not matched to a gene. The germline V gene encodes CDR1 GTSNPN and CDR2 SVGIG (reference sequence).

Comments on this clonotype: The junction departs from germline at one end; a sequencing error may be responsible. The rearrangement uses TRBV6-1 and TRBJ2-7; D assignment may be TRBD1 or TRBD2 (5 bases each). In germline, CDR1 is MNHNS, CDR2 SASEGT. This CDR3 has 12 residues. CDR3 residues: CASSDGTSQWDF. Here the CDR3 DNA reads TGTGCCAGCAGTGACGGGACGTCCCAGTGGGACTTC.